This TCR beta chain was sequenced during a study of blood T cell repertoires in COVID-19. Authors' methods: Amplified reference gene primers provided the basis for estimating nucleated cell counts. Profiled with immunoSEQ multiplex PCR; TCRdb holds only in-frame clones, not every one. The DNA was the basis for D and trimming; V, J and clone size are from that table. The sample carries 150,000 to 200,000 clones, roughly 93% recorded once. The material sequenced was peripheral blood. The receptor comes from a man younger than 35 with acute or convalescent COVID-19.

The CDR3 loop is CASSPYSGNTIYF. For the CDR3, the DNA is TGTGCCAGCAGCCCGTATTCGGGAAACACCATATATTTT. J is TRBJ1-3 and V is TRBV6-6; D remains unclear. Germline V lookup: CDR1 MNHNY, CDR2 SVGAGI (reference sequence). With 6 bases removed from V and 4 bases from J, the gap between germline ends came to 10 bases. The CDR3 runs 13 residues.